This TCR beta chain was observed in a study of T cells expressing NK-cell markers. Study background: Sorted CD3+CD56-NKG2C+, CD3+CD56+NKG2C+ and CD3+CD56+NKG2C- T cells supplied the TCR beta repertoires.

TCRdb reprocessed the 5' RACE reads, with one entry per CDR3 protein and no DNA. The sample's table shows roughly 420,000 distinct CDR3 sequences. CDR3 length equals 11 residues. Germline V gene lookup returns CDR1 DFQATT and CDR2 SNEGSKA (reference sequence). Material: blood T cells: a sorted CD56 or NKG2C T cell subset, CD4+ or CD8+ T cells, or bulk PBMC T cells (not recorded which). The clonotype was recovered from a woman between 18 and 70 years old in good health. The chain combines TRBV20-1 with TRBJ2-5. Here the CDR3 reads CSAEDQETQYF.